The 15 T cell receptor beta chains given below trace back to one sample, sequenced in a study of blood T cell repertoires in COVID-19. Profiling relied on immunoSEQ multiplex PCR, and the TCRdb table lists in-frame clones only, not all of them. The table includes some 30,000 clones, around 90% detected once. Input material: peripheral blood. The receptors here all came from a man in his forties or fifties with active or convalescent COVID-19.

The V call is TRBV7-2, the J call TRBJ2-7; 9 bases are shared with TRBD2. CDR3 length: 16 amino acids. Looked up from germline, CDR1 is SGHTA and CDR2 is FQGNSA. The J segment lost 6 bases and the V segment lost 1 base, leaving 10 bases of the junction unmatched. CDR3 sequence reads: CASSLDGLAGRVEQYF. The CDR3 DNA follows: TGTGCCAGCAGCTTAGATGGGCTAGCGGGAAGGGTCGAGCAGTACTTC.

The chain combines TRBV3-1 (or the pseudogene TRBV3-2) with TRBJ2-1; TRBD2 is a possible D gene (6 bases). Trimming left V 4 bases short and J 1 base short, with 20 bases between. Germline values: CDR1 LGHDT, CDR2 YNNKEL (reference sequence). There are 18 residues in the CDR3. As DNA, the CDR3 is TGTGCCAGCAGCCCATATCTGTCAACGGGGGATTCCTACAATGAGCAGTTCTTC. Protein product: CASSPYLSTGDSYNEQFF.

The rearrangement links TRBV18 to TRBJ1-1; TRBD1 matches at 7 bases. CDR3 size: 13 residues. CDR1 is KGHSH and CDR2 is LQKENI in the germline V gene. J was trimmed by 3 bases and V by 6 bases; bases with no gene match: 4. The DNA for the CDR3 is TGTGCCAGCTCGCCCACAGGGGACACTGAAGCTTTCTTT. It is translated as CASSPTGDTEAFF.

This rearrangement joins TRBV5-5 to TRBJ2-7; D is ambiguous. There are 12 residues in the CDR3. Germline V lookup: CDR1 SGHKS, CDR2 YYEKEE (reference sequence). The V end was cut by 3 bases, the J end by 4 bases, with 8 bases between. The CDR3 sequence is CASSSSGYEQYF. In nucleotides, the CDR3 is TGTGCCAGCAGCTCTTCAGGATACGAGCAGTACTTC.

J is TRBJ2-3 and V is TRBV28; a possible D gene is TRBD1 (5 bases). CDR3 length equals 17 residues. V lost 5 bases and J 2 bases, leaving 20 bases between the germline ends. The V gene's germline CDR1 is MDHEN and CDR2 SYDVKM. CDR3 bases: TGTGCCAGCAGTCCACAAGGATTTGGCAGGGCCACAGATACGCAGTATTTT. This translates into CASSPQGFGRATDTQYF.

The chain joins TRBV7-9 to TRBJ1-1, with TRBD1 matching 8 bases. Germline lookup yields CDR1 SEHNR and CDR2 FQNEAQ (reference sequence). CDR3 length: 16 amino acids. Trimming cost V 1 base and J 6 bases; bases outside gene matches: 10. In DNA, the CDR3 is TGTGCCAGCAGCTTAGGGGGGCCAGGGGGCGAGGCTGAAGCTTTCTTT. Its translation is CASSLGGPGGEAEAFF.

The CDR3 bases are TGCGCCAGCAGCTTGGGGGCACTCCCTGGCCGGAGGGAGACCCAGTACTTC. This encodes CASSLGALPGRRETQYF. The chain has TRBV5-1 and TRBJ2-5; tentative D call: TRBD2 (5 bases). CDR3 length: 17 amino acids. The germline CDR1 and CDR2 sequences are SGHRS and YFSETQ. Trimming left V 0 bases short and J 5 bases short, with 20 bases between.

This clone appeared a single time. This chain links TRBV28 with TRBJ1-3, with D perhaps matching TRBD1 (5 bases). Germline CDR1 and CDR2: MDHEN and SYDVKM. V was shortened by 6 bases and J by 2 bases, with 14 bases between the two germline ends. The CDR3 spans 15 residues. The CDR3 sequence is CASRGFGGAGNTIYF. CDR3 DNA sequence: TGTGCCAGCAGGGGCTTTGGGGGGGCTGGAAACACCATATATTTT.

The genes are TRBV6-6 and TRBJ1-2; 8 bases line up with TRBD1. Losses at the gene ends were 6 bases for V and 7 bases for J; bases not matched to a gene: 16. CDR1 and CDR2 from the germline V gene are MNHNY and SVGAGI (reference sequence). CDR3 size: 16 residues. CDR3 residues: CASSKPKGQGLVGYTF. CDR3 in DNA: TGTGCCAGCAGCAAGCCGAAAGGACAGGGCCTCGTTGGCTACACCTTC.

The CDR3 reads CASSTLGGPGELFF. As DNA, the CDR3 is TGTGCCAGCAGCACACTAGGAGGGCCCGGGGAGCTGTTTTTT. The chain has TRBV9 and TRBJ2-2; TRBD2 might be the D (6 bases). CDR3 length: 14 residues. Deletions cut 4 bases from V and 6 bases from J, with 13 bases between. Germline V lookup: CDR1 SGDLS, CDR2 YYNGEE.

CDR3 sequence (DNA): TGTGCCAGCAGCTTCCTACCCTGGGAGCAGTACTTC. It translates to CASSFLPWEQYF. This chain uses TRBV2 with TRBJ2-7; no definite D call. The length of the CDR3 is 12 residues. The V gene lost 6 bases and the J gene lost 7 bases, with 13 bases spanning the gap. Germline values: CDR1 SNHLY, CDR2 FYNNEI.

The chain couples TRBV28 to TRBJ2-5; TRBD1 matches at 7 bases. Looked up from germline, CDR1 is MDHEN and CDR2 is SYDVKM. The CDR3 covers 14 residues. The trim removed 2 bases at V and 3 bases at J, leaving 3 bases unmatched. This CDR3 is CASSLAGTEETQYF. The CDR3, as DNA: TGTGCCAGCAGTTTAGCCGGGACAGAAGAGACCCAGTACTTC. The whole variable domain, remainder taken from reference TRBV28 and TRBJ2-5, is DVKVTQSSRYLVKRTGEKVFLECVQDMDHENMFWYRQDPGLGLRLIYFSYDVKMKEKGDIPEGYSVSREKKERFSLILESASTNQTSMYLCASSLAGTEETQYFGPGTRLLVL.

The CDR3 DNA sequence: TGTGCCAGCAGCCCTTCATCTGAACTAGCCAAAAACATTCAGTACTTC. It encodes CASSPSSELAKNIQYF. The chain has TRBV13 and TRBJ2-4; D is uncertain. This CDR3 spans 16 amino acids. CDR1 is PRHDT and CDR2 is FYEKMQ in the germline V gene (reference sequence). V lost 5 bases and J 0 bases, leaving 14 bases between the germline ends.

The gene calls are TRBV6-6 and TRBJ2-7; D unclear. This CDR3 comprises 15 residues. Trimming removed 1 base from V and 3 bases from J, with 13 bases in between. Germline CDR1 is MNHNY and CDR2 is SVGAGI (reference sequence). The CDR3 loop is CASSYYPGSGYEQYF. In DNA, the CDR3 is TGTGCCAGCAGTTACTATCCGGGTTCCGGCTACGAGCAGTACTTC.

The chain links TRBV28 to TRBJ1-4, with 7 positions matching TRBD1. CDR1 MDHEN and CDR2 SYDVKM come from the germline V gene. CDR3 length equals 14 residues. Unmatched junction bases numbered 7, after V lost 5 bases and J lost 7 bases. The CDR3 here is CASSLRDRREKLFF. CDR3 DNA sequence: TGTGCCAGCAGTCTCCGGGACAGACGTGAAAAACTGTTTTTT.